This T cell receptor beta chain originates from a study of vaccination effects on CD4 cells after COVID-19. In the study overall: The participants, recipients of two vaccine doses, got either BNT162b2 or mRNA-1273.

From germline, CDR1 is SGDLS and CDR2 YYNGEE. This CDR3 is 14 amino acids long. V dropped 1 base and J dropped 5; count of bases not matched to a gene: 3. Clones were sequenced by immunoSEQ multiplex PCR, and TCRdb holds only the in-frame ones, with some missing. The sample shows about 73,000 clones, 60% to 85% of them seen only once. Note on this clone: Antigen specificity is unknown.

Expansion of antigen-specific CD4+ T cells with viral peptide pools was carried out by the ViraFEST assay before sequencing. Culture proceeded for nine to ten days, and CD4+ T cells were then isolated. Nucleocapsid antibody tests were negative, and the vaccine recipients had no prior SARS-CoV-2 infection. Wells of 1.8 million or so PBMC each were grown with 9.5 to 10 IU/ml IL-2 and around 10 ug/ml peptides. A half-medium replacement with IL-2 medium was carried out on days 3 and 7. Study conclusions and caveats: The authors studied few convalescent patients and collected no early post-infection timepoints.

This specimen consisted of CD4+ T cells from PBMCs cultured with SARS-CoV-2 spike peptides, obtained before COVID-19 vaccination. The chain employs TRBV9 and TRBJ2-7; 10 bases map to TRBD1. This clonotype was obtained from a human donor who received a COVID-19 vaccine. The CDR3 loop is CASSVRDRGNEQYV. The CDR3 DNA sequence: TGTGCCAGCAGCGTAAGGGACAGGGGTAACGAGCAGTACGTC.